This TCR beta chain was identified in a study of beta chain features in type 1 diabetes. Across the whole study: Healthy donors and patients showed comparable age, gender and cell yields.

As concerns this clone: The target antigen is unknown.

Every isolated RNA sample was fully reverse transcribed, so sequencing captured expressed TCRB transcripts. Only in-frame clones appear in the TCRdb table, and some are missing; sequencing was by immunoSEQ multiplex PCR. The data hold 350,000 to 400,000 clones, with roughly 16% observed a single time. Sort purity for all populations was recorded as exceeding 98%. CDR1 SEHNR and CDR2 FQNEAQ come from the germline V gene (reference sequence). V lost 3 bases and J lost 8; bases outside the gene matches: 6. The CDR3 totals 13 residues. General study findings and limits: Patients with type 1 diabetes showed fewer VDJ junction insertions and more deletions. Whatever favoring of shorter templates PCR might show would apply equally to patients and controls.

The genes are TRBV7-9 and TRBJ1-1; 7 nucleotides match TRBD1. Sequencing was carried out using naive CD4+ T cells from blood. This TCR was recovered from a woman between 18 and 29 years old in good health. The CDR3 here is CASSFGTATEAFF. In DNA form, the CDR3 reads TGTGCCAGCAGCTTCGGGACAGCGACAGAAGCTTTCTTT.